This T cell receptor beta chain was retrieved from a study of follicular helper T cells after annual influenza vaccination. In the study overall: Blood was drawn on days 0, 7 and 28 after vaccination.

Using immunoSEQ multiplex PCR, the repertoire was profiled, and TCRdb retains in-frame clones only, with some absent. The sample lists roughly 170 clones, 84% occurring once. Noted time point: 2014-2015 season, 7 days after vaccination. Overlapping influenza protein peptide pools stimulated the PBMC for 15 to 20 hours before sorting. In germline, CDR1 is SGHVS, CDR2 FQNEAQ. CDR3 size: 16 residues. V dropped 0 bases and J dropped 3; count of bases not matched to a gene: 3. Findings of the study overall: Each annual vaccination recalled recurring oligoclonal ICOS+CD38+ cTfh clonotypes. Day 7 ICOS+CD38+ clones later appeared mostly in ICOS-CD38- cTfh.

Concerning this clone: Its antigen remains unidentified.

Material: CXCR5+ CD38+ circulating T follicular helper cells from blood, cultured in vitro and sorted as CD69+ CD200+, obtained 7 days after influenza vaccination. Subset meaning: circulating Tfh, non-naive CD4+CXCR5+PD-1+ (ICOS+CD38+ or ICOS-CD38-). V usage is TRBV7-8 and J usage is TRBJ2-3, with TRBD2 matching over 10 bases. This clonotype originated in an adult who received the influenza vaccine. The CDR3 here is CASSLAGAGGTDTQYF. CDR3 coding DNA: TGTGCCAGCAGCTTAGCGGGAGCGGGGGGGACAGATACGCAGTATTTT.